This T cell receptor beta chain was profiled in a study of a mutant IDH1 vaccine in newly diagnosed glioma. Whole-study context: Vaccines began 4-6 weeks after radiotherapy alone, or with temozolomide cycles. There were approximately 62% males and around 40% females among treated patients, whose mean age was 40.4 years. Radiotherapy, temozolomide, or both had been given previously, and both were given to most. Study-wide findings and caveats: Pseudoprogression looked unconnected to shifts in top peripheral T cell clonotypes.

Produced via immunoSEQ multiplex PCR; TCRdb's table is partial and in-frame only. The profile covers approximately 24,000 clones, with roughly 80% appearing a single time and around 8.2% taken by the ten largest. Specified time point: week 11, during vaccination. Topical imiquimod was applied with each vaccine dose, which held 300 ug of mutant IDH1 20-mer peptide. Comments on this clone: Its specificity is not known.

This CDR3 spans 16 amino acids. Germline CDR1 and CDR2: LNHNV and YYDKDF (reference sequence). The trim removed 1 base at V and 1 base at J, leaving 5 bases unmatched. The chain carries TRBV15 and TRBJ2-3; 7 nucleotides align to TRBD2. This clonotype was obtained from a woman aged 18-35 years with glioma. The sample here was PBMCs, taken from a glioma patient whose treatment included an IDH1 peptide vaccine. The DNA of the CDR3 is TGTGCCACCAGCAGAGCCGATGCGGGGGGCACAGATACGCAGTATTTT. Translated: CATSRADAGGTDTQYF.